This TCR beta chain was sequenced during a study of blood T cell repertoires in COVID-19. The V and J ends lost 4 bases and 6 bases, in that order; junction bases with no gene match: 9. The CDR3 sequence is 14 residues long. Germline CDR1 MNHEY, CDR2 SVGEGT. Produced via immunoSEQ multiplex PCR; TCRdb's table is partial and in-frame only. Here the sample spans 150,000 to 200,000 clones, approximately 86% being singletons. The clonotype was recovered from a man between 60 and 70 years old with COVID-19, enrolled during active disease. The chain recombines TRBV6-2 or TRBV6-3 with TRBJ2-7, with 7 nucleotides matching TRBD2. Input material: peripheral blood. CDR3 sequence (DNA): TGTGCCAGCAGTTGGGAGGGCAGGGCGAGCGAGCAGTACTTC. Translated, it gives CASSWEGRASEQYF.